What follows are 3 T cell receptor beta chains derived from one specimen sequenced in a study of Ad26.COV2.S vaccination and SARS-CoV-2 variants. Assay used: immunoSEQ multiplex PCR; TCRdb lists only in-frame clones, some missing. The sample contains 350,000 to 450,000 clones, roughly nine tenths of which appear only once. The source material was peripheral blood, sampled after recovery from COVID-19. The receptors stem from a human donor who had recovered from COVID-19.

The CDR3 region is CASSLAKGLYYEQYF. The CDR3 coding sequence is TGTGCCAGCAGCTTGGCGAAGGGCTTGTACTACGAGCAGTACTTC. This chain joins TRBV11-2 and TRBJ2-7; D call uncertain. In germline, CDR1 is SGHAT, CDR2 FQNNGV. The CDR3 covers 15 residues. Trimming shortened V by 3 bases and J by 3 bases, and 15 bases separated the two germline ends.

This sequence joins TRBV6-4 and TRBJ2-7; D may correspond to TRBD1 or TRBD2 (7 bases each). CDR1 MRHNA and CDR2 SNTAGT come from the germline V gene. The CDR3 sequence is 12 residues long. The V gene lost 7 bases and the J gene lost 8 bases, with 15 bases spanning the gap. CDR3 DNA: TGTGCCAGCAAAGAGGGAGGGGGCAAGCAGTACTTC. Translation: CASKEGGGKQYF.

The chain carries TRBV3-1 (or the pseudogene TRBV3-2) and TRBJ1-2; 7 nucleotides match TRBD1. CDR3 length: 14 residues. CDR1 is LGHDT and CDR2 is YNNKEL in the germline V gene (reference sequence). V lost 2 bases to trimming and J lost 7 bases; unmatched junction nucleotides: 7. CDR3 residues: CASSQRQGVGGYTF. DNA for the CDR3: TGTGCCAGCAGCCAACGACAGGGAGTGGGTGGCTACACCTTC.